This TCR beta chain was obtained from a study of tumor-infiltrating lymphocytes in glioblastoma multiforme. Germline V gene lookup returns CDR1 SGHDN and CDR2 FVKESK. CDR3 length: 20 residues. On this clonotype itself: Its antigen remains unidentified. Relative to the germline gene, one junction end is altered; a read error may explain this.

Multiple V-beta primers and a C-beta primer amplified TCRB from RNA. Input was approximately 0.5 ug total RNA, reverse-transcribed with a C-beta primer. Unique molecular identifiers were not described for the libraries. TCRdb ran MiXCR on the multiplex PCR reads and lists one entry per CDR3 protein. The sample has around 15,000 distinct CDR3 sequences, over 55% seen once. Study-wide points: Detected clone frequencies may not reflect cell counts, being RNA-based. Just one glioblastoma patient contributed to the TCR-mutation comparison.

The chain links TRBV14 to TRBJ2-6; 9 positions agree with TRBD2. Material: brain tumor tissue. This receptor was obtained from a male donor with glioblastoma. The CDR3, as DNA: TGTGCCAGCAGCCAAGTGGCGGGGGGGACGGAGCCCTCTGGGGCAAACGTCCTGACTTTC. Its translation: CASSQVAGGTEPSGANVLTF.